Presented here are 18 T cell receptor beta chains from one specimen sequenced in a study of blood T cells in healthy people across ages. Next came a second PCR, run for about 6 to 11 cycles, which used a sample-barcoded 5' primer along with a J-beta primer mix. TCRdb re-analysed the 5' RACE reads in MiXCR, keeping a single row per CDR3 protein. The data contain hundreds of thousands of distinct CDR3 sequences, roughly 32% of them singletons. Sequencing was done on a sample of blood. The origin of the receptors is a woman aged 80 or over in good health.

CDR3: CASSPLNSPQGYTF. The CDR3 DNA reads as TGTGCCAGCAGCCCCTTGAATTCACCGCAAGGCTACACCTTC. The chain has TRBV3-1 and TRBJ1-2, with D unclear. Germline CDR1 reads LGHDT; CDR2 reads YNNKEL (reference sequence). The CDR3 length is 14 residues. The V end lost 4 bases, the J end lost 8 bases, and 17 bases lay between the germline ends.

The table lists this clonotype with a count of one. This sequence may be a read error, since a much larger clone differs from it by one base. The V gene is TRBV5-1, the J gene TRBJ2-3, with D unresolved. Trimming cost V 2 bases and J 0 bases, with 10 bases left between them. Germline loops: CDR1 SGHRS, CDR2 YFSETQ. There are 15 residues in the CDR3. The CDR3 here is CASSFWATSTDTQYF. In DNA form, the CDR3 reads TGCGCCAGCAGCTTTTGGGCAACTAGCACAGATACGCAGTATTTT.

This clonotype was detected a few times. The J gene is TRBJ1-1, the V gene TRBV5-1; D gene ambiguous. Trimming took off 4 bases at V and 4 bases at J, with 14 bases between the two ends. This CDR3 is 14 amino acids long. CDR1 is SGHRS and CDR2 is YFSETQ in the germline V gene. The CDR3 protein is CASSLAGSGTEAFF. The DNA for the CDR3 is TGCGCCAGCAGCCTGGCAGGCTCCGGCACTGAAGCTTTCTTT. The full variable domain, in which reference TRBV5-1 and TRBJ1-1 provide the parts outside the CDR3, is KAGVTQTPRYLIKTRGQQVTLSCSPISGHRSVSWYQQTPGQGLQFLFEYFSETQRNKGNFPGRFSGRQFSNSRSEMNVSTLELGDSALYLCASSLAGSGTEAFFGQGTRLTVV.

The chain combines TRBV6-1 with TRBJ1-2; 8 nucleotides line up with TRBD1. V trimming: 5 bases; J trimming: 6 bases; junction bases outside the gene matches: 8. Germline-derived CDR1 and CDR2 are MNHNS and SASEGT. This CDR3 has 14 amino acids. CDR3 amino acids: CASSQTQQGDGYTF. The CDR3 DNA reads TGTGCCAGCAGTCAGACCCAACAGGGGGATGGCTACACCTTC.

About this clonotype: At one end, the junction sequence differs from germline, possibly due to a read error. The V call is TRBV12-3 or TRBV12-4, the J call TRBJ2-3; 7 bases are shared with TRBD2. The CDR3 spans 15 residues. In DNA form, the CDR3 reads TGTGCCAGCAGTCCACTAGCGAGGAGAACAGATACGCAATATTTT. It is translated as CASSPLARRTDTQYF.

The CDR3 DNA follows: TGTGCCAGCAGCCAACAAGTTCGCGGCAATCAGCCCCAGCATTTT. It is translated as CASSQQVRGNQPQHF. The V gene is TRBV5-5, the J gene TRBJ1-5, with D hard to call. This CDR3 has 15 amino acids. Trimming removed 4 bases at V and 2 bases at J, with 13 bases between. Germline V gives CDR1 SGHKS, CDR2 YYEKEE (reference sequence).

This clonotype was seen at least ten times. The CDR3 DNA sequence: TGCAGTGCTCAAATTTCGGGGGGAACTGAAGCTTTCTTT. Translation: CSAQISGGTEAFF. The chain joins TRBV20-1 to TRBJ1-1; a weak D match, TRBD1 (5 bases). Deletions cut 5 bases from V and 5 bases from J, with 15 bases between. This CDR3 region has 13 residues. Germline CDR1 reads DFQATT; CDR2 reads SNEGSKA (reference sequence).

To note about this clonotype: A much more abundant neighbour one base away suggests this may be a read error. The gene calls are TRBV9 and TRBJ2-7; the D gene could be TRBD1 or TRBD2 (6 bases each). Trimming left V 3 bases short and J 3 bases short, with 13 bases between. This CDR3 has 14 residues. Germline V gene sequence: CDR1 SGDLS, CDR2 YYNGEE. Written as DNA, the CDR3 is TGTGCCAGCAGCGGGCGGGACAACGTCTACGAGCAGTACTTC. Translation gives CASSGRDNVYEQYF.

This clonotype was detected only a few times. The chain joins TRBV2 to TRBJ1-5, with 9 nucleotides matching TRBD1. Germline V gives CDR1 SNHLY, CDR2 FYNNEI. This CDR3 comprises 15 residues. Losses at the gene ends were 1 base for V and 6 bases for J; bases not matched to a gene: 4. CDR3 sequence: CASSEGQGVGQPQHF. The CDR3 DNA is TGTGCCAGCAGTGAAGGACAGGGGGTCGGTCAGCCCCAGCATTTT.

Details on this clonotype: In this CDR3 the conserved last residue, phenylalanine or tryptophan, is missing, so a read error is likely. The rearrangement joins TRBV5-6 to TRBJ1-5; D unclear. This CDR3 comprises 14 residues. Germline CDR1 reads SGHDT; CDR2 reads YYEEEE. V was shortened by 0 bases and J by 7 bases, with 11 bases between the two germline ends. The CDR3 region has the DNA TGTGCCAGCAGCTTGGGGCAGAGCTTACAGCCCCAGCATGTT. Protein product: CASSLGQSLQPQHV.

This clonotype was picked up many times. The V and J genes are TRBV20-1 and TRBJ1-2; TRBD1 aligns across 10 bases. Unmatched junction bases numbered 8, after V lost 0 bases and J lost 4 bases. Per germline, CDR1 DFQATT and CDR2 SNEGSKA (reference sequence). This CDR3 is built from 16 residues. For the CDR3, the DNA is TGCAGTGCTAGAGAATTGGGGACAGGGGATACCTATGGCTACACCTTC. As protein: CSARELGTGDTYGYTF.

This clonotype was detected many times. The chain links TRBV5-6 to TRBJ2-1, with 8 bases aligning to TRBD1. Germline values: CDR1 SGHDT, CDR2 YYEEEE. CDR3 length: 16 amino acids. After removal of 1 base from V and 6 bases from J, the junction contained 9 bases not matched to a gene. The CDR3 bases are TGTGCCAGCAGCTTGAACCAGGGGGCGCCGGGCAATGAGCAGTTCTTC. This translates into CASSLNQGAPGNEQFF.

This clonotype was observed a few times. This rearrangement joins TRBV3-1 to TRBJ1-2; TRBD1 might be the D (5 bases). The CDR3 runs 16 residues. Germline CDR1 LGHDT, CDR2 YNNKEL (reference sequence). The ends were cut back, 1 base at V and 0 bases at J, with 12 bases in the middle. CDR3 sequence (DNA): TGTGCCAGCAGCCAAGCCGGGGCAGTCGCTAACTATGGCTACACCTTC. The encoded protein is CASSQAGAVANYGYTF.

This clonotype showed up many times. V usage is TRBV9 and J usage is TRBJ2-7; no clear D gene. CDR3 size: 14 residues. Trimming shortened V by 0 bases and J by 0 bases, and 7 bases separated the two germline ends. Germline V lookup: CDR1 SGDLS, CDR2 YYNGEE. CDR3 protein: CASSVDVNSYEQYF. The CDR3 DNA reads as TGTGCCAGCAGCGTAGACGTAAACTCCTACGAGCAGTACTTC.

The chain recombines TRBV7-3 with TRBJ2-1; tentatively, D is TRBD2 (5 bases). With 4 bases removed from V and 12 bases from J, the gap between germline ends came to 16 bases. Germline V gives CDR1 SGHTA, CDR2 FQGTGA. CDR3 length equals 13 residues. The CDR3 DNA reads as TGTGCCAGCAGCTCCGGGATTGAAGTACGGCAGTTCTTC. Its protein is CASSSGIEVRQFF. Complete variable domain (other parts from reference TRBV7-3 and TRBJ2-1): GAGVSQTPSNKVTEKGKYVELRCDPISGHTALYWYRQSLGQGPEFLIYFQGTGAADDSGLPNDRFFAVRPEGSVSTLKIQRTERGDSAVYLCASSSGIEVRQFFGPGTRLTVL.

This clonotype appeared a single time. The V and J genes are TRBV4-3 and TRBJ2-5, with D unclear. The CDR3 totals 13 residues. Germline V gene sequence: CDR1 LGHNA, CDR2 YSLEER. Trimming took 0 bases from V and 3 from J, leaving 5 bases between them. CDR3 amino acids: CASSQDTEETQYF. The DNA of the CDR3 is TGCGCCAGCAGCCAAGATACCGAAGAGACCCAGTACTTC.

A remark on this clonotype: A read error may explain this, as a much larger clone is one base away. The V and J genes are TRBV11-2 and TRBJ2-5; D is perhaps TRBD2 (7 bases). V gave up 0 bases and J gave up 11 bases, with 19 bases separating them. The CDR3 has 15 residues. Germline lookup yields CDR1 SGHAT and CDR2 FQNNGV. Here the CDR3 DNA reads TGTGCCAGCAGCTTAGAGGGGGGGGCAGGGAATGAGCAGTACTTC. Its translation is CASSLEGGAGNEQYF.

The rearrangement links TRBV20-1 to TRBJ2-7; no reliable D call. Germline V gene data show CDR1 as DFQATT and CDR2 as SNEGSKA (reference sequence). This CDR3 comprises 11 residues. The ends were cut back, 5 bases at V and 5 bases at J, with 10 bases in the middle. CDR3 DNA sequence: TGCAGTGCTCCGGATCACCACGAGCAGTACTTC. Translation gives CSAPDHHEQYF.